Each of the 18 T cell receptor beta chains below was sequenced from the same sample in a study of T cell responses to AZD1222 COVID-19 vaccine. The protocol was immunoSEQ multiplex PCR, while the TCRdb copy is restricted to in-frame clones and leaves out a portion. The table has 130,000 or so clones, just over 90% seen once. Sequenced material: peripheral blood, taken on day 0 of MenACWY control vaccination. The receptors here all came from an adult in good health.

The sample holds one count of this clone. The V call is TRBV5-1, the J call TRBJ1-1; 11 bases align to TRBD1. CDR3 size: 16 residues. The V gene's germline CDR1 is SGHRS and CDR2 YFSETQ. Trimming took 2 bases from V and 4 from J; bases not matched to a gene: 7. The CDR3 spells CASSFAGTGGGTEAFF. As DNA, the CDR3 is TGCGCCAGCAGCTTTGCTGGGACAGGGGGAGGCACTGAAGCTTTCTTT.

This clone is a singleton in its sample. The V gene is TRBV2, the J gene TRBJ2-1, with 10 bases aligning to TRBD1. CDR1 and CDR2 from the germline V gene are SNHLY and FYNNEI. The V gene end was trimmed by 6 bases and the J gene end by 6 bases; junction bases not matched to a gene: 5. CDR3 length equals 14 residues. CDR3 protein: CASRLGQGVNEQFF. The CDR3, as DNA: TGTGCCAGCAGACTTGGACAGGGGGTCAATGAGCAGTTCTTC.

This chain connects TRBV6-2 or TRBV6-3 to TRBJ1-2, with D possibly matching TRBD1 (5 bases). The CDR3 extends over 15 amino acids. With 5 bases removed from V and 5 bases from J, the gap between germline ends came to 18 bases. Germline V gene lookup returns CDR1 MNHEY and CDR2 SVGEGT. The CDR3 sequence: CASSANRQGEYGYTF. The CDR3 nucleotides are TGTGCCAGCAGTGCAAATCGGCAGGGCGAATATGGCTACACCTTC.

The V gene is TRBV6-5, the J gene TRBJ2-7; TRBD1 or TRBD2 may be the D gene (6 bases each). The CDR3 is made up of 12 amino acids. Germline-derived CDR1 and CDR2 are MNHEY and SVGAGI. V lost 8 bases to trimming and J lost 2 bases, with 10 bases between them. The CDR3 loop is CASGGLTYEQYF. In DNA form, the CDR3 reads TGTGCCAGCGGGGGGCTCACCTACGAGCAGTACTTC.

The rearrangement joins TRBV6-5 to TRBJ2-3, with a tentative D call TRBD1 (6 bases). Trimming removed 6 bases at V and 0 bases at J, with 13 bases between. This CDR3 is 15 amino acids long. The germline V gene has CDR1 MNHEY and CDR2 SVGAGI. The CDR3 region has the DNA TGTGCCAGCAGGCCCACAGGGTTTAGCACAGATACGCAGTATTTT. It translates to CASRPTGFSTDTQYF.

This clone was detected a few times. Written as DNA, the CDR3 is TGCGCCAGCAGCCCAGGGAACGGTCAGCCCCAGCATTTT. Its protein is CASSPGNGQPQHF. The J gene is TRBJ1-5, the V gene TRBV10-2; a weak D match, TRBD1 (5 bases). V was cut by 6 bases and J by 6 bases, with 12 bases left in between. Germline CDR1 WSHSY, CDR2 SAAADI. CDR3 length equals 13 residues.

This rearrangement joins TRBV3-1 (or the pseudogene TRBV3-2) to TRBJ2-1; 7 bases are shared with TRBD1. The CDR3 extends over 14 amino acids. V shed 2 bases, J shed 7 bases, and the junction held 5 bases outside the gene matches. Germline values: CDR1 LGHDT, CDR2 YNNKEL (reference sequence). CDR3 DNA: TGTGCCAGCAGCCAACAGACAGGGTGGAATGAGCAGTTCTTC. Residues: CASSQQTGWNEQFF.

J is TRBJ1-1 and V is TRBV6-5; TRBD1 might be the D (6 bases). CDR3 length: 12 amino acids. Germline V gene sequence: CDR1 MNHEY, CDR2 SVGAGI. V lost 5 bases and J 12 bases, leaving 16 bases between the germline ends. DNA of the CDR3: TGTGCCAGCAGTCAACGGGGGGGCGAAACTTTCTTT. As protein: CASSQRGGETFF.

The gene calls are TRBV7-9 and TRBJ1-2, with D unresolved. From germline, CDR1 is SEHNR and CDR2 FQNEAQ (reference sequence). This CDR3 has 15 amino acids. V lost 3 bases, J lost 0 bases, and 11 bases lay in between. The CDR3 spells CASSFGQNSNYGYTF. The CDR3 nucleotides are TGTGCCAGCAGCTTTGGGCAGAACTCTAACTATGGCTACACCTTC.

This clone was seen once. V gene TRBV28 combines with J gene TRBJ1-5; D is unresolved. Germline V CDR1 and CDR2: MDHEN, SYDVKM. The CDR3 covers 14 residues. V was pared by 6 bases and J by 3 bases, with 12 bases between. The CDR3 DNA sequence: TGTGCCAGCAGGGGTTCCGGCAACAATCAGCCCCAGCATTTT. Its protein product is CASRGSGNNQPQHF.

In DNA, the CDR3 is TGCGCCAGCAGTGAAACAGGGGTAGACGGGGAGCTGTTTTTT. Its protein product is CASSETGVDGELFF. This chain connects TRBV10-1 to TRBJ2-2; 7 bases fit TRBD1. J gave up 7 bases and V 3 bases, and 5 bases lay outside the gene matches. The germline gives CDR1 WNHNN, CDR2 SYGVQD (reference sequence). The CDR3 contains 14 residues.

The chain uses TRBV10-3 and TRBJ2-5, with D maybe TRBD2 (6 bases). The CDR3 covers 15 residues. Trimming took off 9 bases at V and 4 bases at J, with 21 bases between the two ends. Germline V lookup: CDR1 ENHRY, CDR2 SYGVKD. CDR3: CAISGERGRIETQYF. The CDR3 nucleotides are TGTGCCATATCGGGGGAGCGAGGGAGAATAGAGACCCAGTACTTC.

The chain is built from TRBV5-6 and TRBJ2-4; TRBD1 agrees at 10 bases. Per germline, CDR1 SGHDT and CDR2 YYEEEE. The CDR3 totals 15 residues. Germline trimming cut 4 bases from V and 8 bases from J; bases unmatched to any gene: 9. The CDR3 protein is CASSIRQGALDIQYF. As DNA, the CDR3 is TGTGCCAGCAGCATTAGACAGGGGGCGTTGGACATTCAGTACTTC.

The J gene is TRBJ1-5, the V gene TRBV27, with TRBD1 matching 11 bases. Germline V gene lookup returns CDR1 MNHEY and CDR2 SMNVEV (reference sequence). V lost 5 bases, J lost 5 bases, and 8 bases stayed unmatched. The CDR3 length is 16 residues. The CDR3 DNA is TGTGCCAGCAGTCCGAGGACAGGGGGCTATGATCAGCCCCAGCATTTT. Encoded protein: CASSPRTGGYDQPQHF.

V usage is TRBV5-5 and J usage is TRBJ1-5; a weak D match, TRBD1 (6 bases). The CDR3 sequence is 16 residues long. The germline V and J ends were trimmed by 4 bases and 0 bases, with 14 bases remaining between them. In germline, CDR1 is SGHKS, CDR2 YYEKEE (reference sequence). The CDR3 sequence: CASSPEQGGSNQPQHF. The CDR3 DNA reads TGTGCCAGCAGCCCTGAACAGGGAGGTAGCAATCAGCCCCAGCATTTT.

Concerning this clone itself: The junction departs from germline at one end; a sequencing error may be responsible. CDR3 sequence (DNA): TGTGCCACCGAACTGGGGACTAGCATAGATACGCAGTATTTT. Protein sequence: CATELGTSIDTQYF. V is TRBV6-5 and J is TRBJ2-3; 9 nucleotides align to TRBD2. Germline CDR1 reads MNHEY; CDR2 reads SVGAGI. CDR3 size: 14 residues.

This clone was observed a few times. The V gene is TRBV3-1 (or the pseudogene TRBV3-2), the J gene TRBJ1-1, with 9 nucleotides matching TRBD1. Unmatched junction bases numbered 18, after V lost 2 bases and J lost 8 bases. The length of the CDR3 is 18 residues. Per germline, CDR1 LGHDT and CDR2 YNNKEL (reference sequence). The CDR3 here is CASSQLLPGQGGLKEAFF. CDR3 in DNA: TGTGCCAGCAGCCAACTACTCCCGGGACAGGGAGGACTAAAGGAAGCTTTCTTT.

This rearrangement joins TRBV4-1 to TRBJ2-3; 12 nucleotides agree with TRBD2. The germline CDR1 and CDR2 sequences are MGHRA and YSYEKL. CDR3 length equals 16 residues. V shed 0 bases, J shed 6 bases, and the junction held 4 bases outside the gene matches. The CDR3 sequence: CASSQELAGGMDTQYF. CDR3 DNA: TGCGCCAGCAGCCAAGAACTAGCGGGAGGAATGGATACGCAGTATTTT.